This T cell receptor (beta chain) was documented in a study of shared clonotypes between healthy human individuals. This CDR3 spans 16 amino acids. The V segment lost 0 bases and the J segment 5 bases; nucleotides outside the gene matches: 11. This table comes from immunoSEQ multiplex PCR, and its TCRdb copy is limited to in-frame clones, with some not included. The repertoire holds more than 2 million clones, with 90% to 97% as singletons. The sequence was collected from a man younger than 35 in good health. This chain joins TRBV5-3 and TRBJ2-7; 7 bases are a match to TRBD1. TRBV5-3 is classed as an ORF, of uncertain function. The sequencing sample was made of naive CD4+ T cells sorted from blood. Subset reported: CD45RA+ positively selected. CDR3 nucleotide sequence: TGTGCCAGAAGCTTGGCTTACATGGACAGGATCGACGAGCAGTACTTC. The encoded protein is CARSLAYMDRIDEQYF.